A selection of T cell receptor beta chains follows, all from one sample in a study of regulatory T cells in long-lasting Graves disease. In TCRdb, the multiplex PCR reads were re-called with MiXCR into one record per CDR3 protein. The sample lists a few hundred thousand distinct CDR3 sequences; roughly 14% were seen once. These sequences were also reported in another study, on T cells in Graves' hyperthyroidism and ophthalmopathy.

Source: peripheral blood mononuclear cells (PBMCs), taken at new diagnosis, from a patient treated with antithyroid drugs. All receptors come from a man younger than 45 with Graves disease. CDR3s include the opening cysteine and the closing phenylalanine or tryptophan. The D gene is left open where the match is weak. Expanded clones are given a class, and other clones once, few, many or no size at all.

v_gene	abundance	j_gene	d_gene	CDR3nt	CDR3aa
TRBV3-1	many	TRBJ1-5	.	TGTGCCAGCAGCCAAGCGTCGGGAGGCCAGCCCCAGCATTTT	CASSQASGGQPQHF
TRBV5-1	many	TRBJ1-2	.	TGCGCCAGCAGCTTGGGGACAGTAGGCTATGGCTACACCTTC	CASSLGTVGYGYTF
TRBV7-2	many	TRBJ2-1	.	TGTGCCAGCAGCTTAGCGACGCTAACCTACAATGAGCAGTTCTTC	CASSLATLTYNEQFF
TRBV7-9	many	TRBJ2-1	TRBD2	TGTGCCAGCAGCTTAGCTCTCCGGACTAGCGGGAGGGCTTGGACCTACAATGAGCAGTTCTTC	CASSLALRTSGRAWTYNEQFF
TRBV7-2	many	TRBJ2-7	.	TGTGCCAGCAGCTTTAGTGGCGCAGCCTCCTACGAGCAGTACTTC	CASSFSGAASYEQYF
TRBV6-1	.	TRBJ2-3	.	TGTGCCAGCACCCAACGACACACAGATACGCAGTATTTT	CASTQRHTDTQYF
TRBV19	few	TRBJ2-6	.	TGTGCCAGTAGTATTGGGGCAGGTTCTGGGGCCAACGTCCTGACTTTC	CASSIGAGSGANVLTF
TRBV27	few	TRBJ2-5	.	TGTGCCAGCAGTTCAGGGGGGGCCGAGACCCAGTACTTC	CASSSGGAETQYF
TRBV7-9	many	TRBJ1-5	.	TGTGCCAGCAGCCCCGGCCCCGGGCAGCCCCAGCATTTT	CASSPGPGQPQHF
TRBV2	few	TRBJ2-7	.	TGTGCCAGCAGCCCCCAGCGGGCGGGCTACAACGAGCAGTACTTC	CASSPQRAGYNEQYF
TRBV10-3	few	TRBJ1-2	.	TGTGCCATCAGACCGGGCCGTAACTATGGCTACACCTTC	CAIRPGRNYGYTF
TRBV30	many	TRBJ2-5	.	TGTGCCTGGACCAGGGTGGGGGAGACCCAGTACTTC	CAWTRVGETQYF
TRBV12-3/TRBV12-4	many	TRBJ2-1	TRBD2	TGTGCCAGCATGGTCCCGGGACTAGCGGGGGTCACGGTCTTC	CASMVPGLAGVTVF
TRBV6-1	many	TRBJ2-3	.	TGTGCCAGCAGTGTGGGCGGTCAGGGCACAGATACGCAGTATTTT	CASSVGGQGTDTQYF
TRBV6-2/TRBV6-3	many	TRBJ2-6	.	TGTGCCAGCAGTTCCTCACTTTTCCGGCGCTCTGGGGCCAACGTCCTGACTTTC	CASSSSLFRRSGANVLTF
TRBV27	many	TRBJ2-2	.	TGTGCCAGCAGTTCTAGGTTACTATCAACCGGGGAGCTGTTTTTT	CASSSRLLSTGELFF
TRBV5-6	.	TRBJ1-1	.	TGTGCCAGCACCCCGTTAGGTTACAGGGCCAACACTGAAGCTTTCTTT	CASTPLGYRANTEAFF